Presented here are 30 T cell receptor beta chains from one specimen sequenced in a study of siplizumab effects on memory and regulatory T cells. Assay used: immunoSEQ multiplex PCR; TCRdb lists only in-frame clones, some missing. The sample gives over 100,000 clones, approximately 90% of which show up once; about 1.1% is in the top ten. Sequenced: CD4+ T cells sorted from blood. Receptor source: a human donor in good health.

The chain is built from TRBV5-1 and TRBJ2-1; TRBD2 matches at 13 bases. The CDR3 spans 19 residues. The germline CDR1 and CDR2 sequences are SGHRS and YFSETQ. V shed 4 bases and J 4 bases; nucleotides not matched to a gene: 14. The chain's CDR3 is CASSASGTSGMRGYNEQFF. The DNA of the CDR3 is TGCGCCAGCAGCGCATCCGGGACTAGCGGGATGAGGGGTTACAATGAGCAGTTCTTC.

CDR3 in DNA: TGTGCCAGCGCCCCCGGTGGAGCTTTCGGGGGGCACACTGAAGCTTTCTTT. Residues: CASAPGGAFGGHTEAFF. This chain connects TRBV28 to TRBJ1-1, with a possible D match to TRBD1 (6 bases). Germline V gene lookup returns CDR1 MDHEN and CDR2 SYDVKM. The length of the CDR3 is 17 residues. Trimming shortened V by 8 bases and J by 3 bases, and 25 bases separated the two germline ends.

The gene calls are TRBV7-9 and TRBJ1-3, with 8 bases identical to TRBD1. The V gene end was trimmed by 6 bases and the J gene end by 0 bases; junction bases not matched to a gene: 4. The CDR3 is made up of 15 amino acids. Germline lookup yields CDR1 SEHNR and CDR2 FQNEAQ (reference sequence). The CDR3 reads CASRRTGGSGNTIYF. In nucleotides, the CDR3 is TGTGCCAGCAGACGAACAGGGGGCTCTGGAAACACCATATATTTT.

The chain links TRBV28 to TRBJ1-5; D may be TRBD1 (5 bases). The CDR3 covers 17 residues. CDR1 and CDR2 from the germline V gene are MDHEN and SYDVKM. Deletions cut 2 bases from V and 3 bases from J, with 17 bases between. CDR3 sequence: CASSLPYLEGINQPQHF. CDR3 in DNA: TGTGCCAGCAGTTTACCCTACTTGGAGGGGATCAATCAGCCCCAGCATTTT.

Written as DNA, the CDR3 is TGTGCCAGCTCAGGATTCCGGACAGGGCTCACCGGGGAGCTGTTTTTT. Its translation is CASSGFRTGLTGELFF. This chain uses TRBV18 with TRBJ2-2, with 8 positions matching TRBD1. The CDR3 contains 16 residues. J lost 4 bases, V lost 5 bases, and 9 bases had no gene match. Germline CDR1 reads KGHSH; CDR2 reads LQKENI.

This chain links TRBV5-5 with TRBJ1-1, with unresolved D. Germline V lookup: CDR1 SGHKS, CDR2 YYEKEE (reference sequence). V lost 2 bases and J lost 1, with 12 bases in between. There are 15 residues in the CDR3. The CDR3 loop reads CASSFPSPANTEAFF. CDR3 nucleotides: TGTGCCAGCAGCTTCCCTAGCCCCGCGAACACTGAAGCTTTCTTT.

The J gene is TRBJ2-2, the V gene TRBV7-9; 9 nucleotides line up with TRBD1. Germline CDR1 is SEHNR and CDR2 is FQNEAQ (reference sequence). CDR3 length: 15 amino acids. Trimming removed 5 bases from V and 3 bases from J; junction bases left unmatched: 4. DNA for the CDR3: TGTGCCAGCAGCCTAAGACAGGGGGACACCGGGGAGCTGTTTTTT. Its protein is CASSLRQGDTGELFF.

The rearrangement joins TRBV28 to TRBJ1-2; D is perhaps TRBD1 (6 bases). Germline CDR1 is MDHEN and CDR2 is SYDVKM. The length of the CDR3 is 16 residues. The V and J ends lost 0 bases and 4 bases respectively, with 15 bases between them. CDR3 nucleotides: TGTGCCAGCAGTTTATGGGGTTCCGGGACAACCTATGGCTACACCTTC. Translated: CASSLWGSGTTYGYTF.

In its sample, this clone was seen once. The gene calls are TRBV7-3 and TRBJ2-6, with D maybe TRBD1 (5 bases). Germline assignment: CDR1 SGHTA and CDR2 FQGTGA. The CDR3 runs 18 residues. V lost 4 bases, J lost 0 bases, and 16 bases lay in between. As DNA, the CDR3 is TGTGCCAGCAGCTACCGAACAGGTCCCAGCTCTGGGGCCAACGTCCTGACTTTC. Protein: CASSYRTGPSSGANVLTF.

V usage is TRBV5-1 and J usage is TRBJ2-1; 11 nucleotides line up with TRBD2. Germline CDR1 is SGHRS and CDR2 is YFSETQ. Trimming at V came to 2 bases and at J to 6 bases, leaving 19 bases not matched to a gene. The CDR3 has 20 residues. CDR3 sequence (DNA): TGCGCCAGCAGCTTCGGGGGCTTGAGCGGAGGTAGCGGGAGGGCCAATGAGCAGTTCTTC. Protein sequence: CASSFGGLSGGSGRANEQFF.

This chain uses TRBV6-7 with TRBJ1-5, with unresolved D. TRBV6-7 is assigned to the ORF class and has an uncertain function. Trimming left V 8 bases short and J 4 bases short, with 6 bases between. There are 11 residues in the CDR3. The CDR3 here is CASYPNQPQHF. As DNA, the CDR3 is TGTGCCAGCTACCCTAATCAGCCCCAGCATTTT.

CDR3 loop: CASSKHPGLAGGPGTGELFF. CDR3 DNA: TGTGCCAGCAGCAAACACCCGGGACTAGCGGGAGGGCCTGGCACCGGGGAGCTGTTTTTT. This sequence joins TRBV21-1 and TRBJ2-2; the DNA was not compared with TRBD2, the D call given in the table. TRBV21-1 is a listed pseudogene. The CDR3 extends over 20 amino acids.

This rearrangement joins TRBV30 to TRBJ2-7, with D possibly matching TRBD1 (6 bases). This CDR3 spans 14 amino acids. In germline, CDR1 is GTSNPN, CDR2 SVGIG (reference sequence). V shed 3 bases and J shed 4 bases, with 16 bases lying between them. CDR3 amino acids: CAWRESGAVYEQYF. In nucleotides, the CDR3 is TGTGCCTGGAGGGAATCAGGGGCCGTTTACGAGCAGTACTTC. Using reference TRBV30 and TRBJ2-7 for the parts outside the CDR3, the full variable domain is SQTIHQWPATLVQPVGSPLSLECTVEGTSNPNLYWYRQAAGRGLQLLFYSVGIGQISSEVPQNLSASRPQDRQFILSSKKLLLSDSGFYLCAWRESGAVYEQYFGPGTRLTVT.

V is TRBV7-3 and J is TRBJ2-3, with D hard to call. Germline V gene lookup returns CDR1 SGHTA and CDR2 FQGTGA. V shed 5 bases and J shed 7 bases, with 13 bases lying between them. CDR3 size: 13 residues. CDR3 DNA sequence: TGTGCCAGCAGCCCCAGTCCAGGATATACGCAGTATTTT. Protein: CASSPSPGYTQYF.

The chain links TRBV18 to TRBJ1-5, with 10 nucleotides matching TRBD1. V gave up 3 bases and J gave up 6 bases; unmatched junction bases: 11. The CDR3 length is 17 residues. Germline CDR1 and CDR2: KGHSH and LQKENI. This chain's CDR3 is CASSPGTGDFRGQPQHF. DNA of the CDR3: TGTGCCAGCTCACCCGGGACAGGGGACTTTCGCGGTCAGCCCCAGCATTTT.

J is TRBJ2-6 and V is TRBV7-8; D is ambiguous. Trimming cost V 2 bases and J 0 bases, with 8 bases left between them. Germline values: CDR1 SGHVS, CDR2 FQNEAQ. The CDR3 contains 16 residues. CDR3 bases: TGTGCCAGCAGCTTAAGTCACAGCTCTGGGGCCAACGTCCTGACTTTC. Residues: CASSLSHSSGANVLTF.

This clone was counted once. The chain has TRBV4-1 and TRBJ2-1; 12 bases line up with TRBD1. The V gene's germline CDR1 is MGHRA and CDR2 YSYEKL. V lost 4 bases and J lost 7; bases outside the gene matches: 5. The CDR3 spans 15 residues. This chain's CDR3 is CASSRGTGGANEQFF. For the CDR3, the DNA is TGCGCCAGCAGCCGGGGGACAGGGGGCGCGAATGAGCAGTTCTTC.

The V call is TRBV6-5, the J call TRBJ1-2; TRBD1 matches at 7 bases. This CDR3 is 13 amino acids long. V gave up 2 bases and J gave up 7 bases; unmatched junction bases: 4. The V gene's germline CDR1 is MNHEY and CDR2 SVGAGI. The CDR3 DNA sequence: TGTGCCAGCAGTTACAGGGGGCCAGGTGGCTACACCTTC. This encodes CASSYRGPGGYTF.

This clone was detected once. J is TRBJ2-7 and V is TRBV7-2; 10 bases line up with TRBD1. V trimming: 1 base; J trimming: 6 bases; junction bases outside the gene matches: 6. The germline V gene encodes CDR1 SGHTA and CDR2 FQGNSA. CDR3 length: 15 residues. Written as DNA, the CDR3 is TGTGCCAGCAGCTTAGGGGGACAGGGGACCGCCGAGCAGTACTTC. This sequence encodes CASSLGGQGTAEQYF.

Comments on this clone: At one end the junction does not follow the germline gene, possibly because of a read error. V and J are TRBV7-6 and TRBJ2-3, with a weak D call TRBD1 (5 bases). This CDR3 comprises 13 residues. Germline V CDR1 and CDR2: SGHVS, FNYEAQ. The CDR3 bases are TGTGCCAGCAGCTTCCAGGGCACAGATACACAGTATTTT. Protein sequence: CASSFQGTDTQYF.

The CDR3 DNA reads TGTGCCAGCAGCTTAATCAGGCGGGGAGGGGAGCTGTTTTTT. Its translation is CASSLIRRGGELFF. The chain couples TRBV7-2 to TRBJ2-2; maybe TRBD2 (6 bases). This CDR3 comprises 14 residues. Germline CDR1 SGHTA, CDR2 FQGNSA. Between the trimmed V and J ends, which lost 2 bases and 8 bases, there was a span of 12 bases.

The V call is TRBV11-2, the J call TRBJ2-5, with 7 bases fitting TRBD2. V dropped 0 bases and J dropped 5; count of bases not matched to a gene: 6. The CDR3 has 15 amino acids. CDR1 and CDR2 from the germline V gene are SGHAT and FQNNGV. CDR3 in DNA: TGTGCCAGCAGCTTAGATCATCTGGGAGGGGAGACCCAGTACTTC. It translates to CASSLDHLGGETQYF.

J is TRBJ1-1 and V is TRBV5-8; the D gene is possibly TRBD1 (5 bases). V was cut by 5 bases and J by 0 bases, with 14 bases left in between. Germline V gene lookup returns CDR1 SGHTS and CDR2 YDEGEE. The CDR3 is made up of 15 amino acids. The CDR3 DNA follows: TGTGCCAGCAGACGACAGCCGTGGATGAACACTGAAGCTTTCTTT. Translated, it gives CASRRQPWMNTEAFF.

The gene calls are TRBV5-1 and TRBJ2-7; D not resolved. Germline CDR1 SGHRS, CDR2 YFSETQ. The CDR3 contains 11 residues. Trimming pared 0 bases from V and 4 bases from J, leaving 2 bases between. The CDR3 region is CASSLEYEQYF. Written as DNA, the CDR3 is TGCGCCAGCAGCTTGGAATACGAGCAGTACTTC.

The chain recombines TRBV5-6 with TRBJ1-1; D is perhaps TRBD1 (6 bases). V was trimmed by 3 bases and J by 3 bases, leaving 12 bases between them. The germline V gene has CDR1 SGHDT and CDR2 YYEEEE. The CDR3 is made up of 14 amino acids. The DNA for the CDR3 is TGTGCCAGCAGCTACGTGCAGGGGCACACTGAAGCTTTCTTT. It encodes CASSYVQGHTEAFF.

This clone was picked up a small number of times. Written as DNA, the CDR3 is TGCGCCAGCAGCCAAGATCGTCTAGCGGGGTCCTACGAGCAGTACTTC. Protein: CASSQDRLAGSYEQYF. The V and J genes are TRBV4-1 and TRBJ2-7; 9 bases agree with TRBD2. Unmatched junction bases numbered 4, after V lost 0 bases and J lost 1 base. Per germline, CDR1 MGHRA and CDR2 YSYEKL. This CDR3 region has 16 residues.

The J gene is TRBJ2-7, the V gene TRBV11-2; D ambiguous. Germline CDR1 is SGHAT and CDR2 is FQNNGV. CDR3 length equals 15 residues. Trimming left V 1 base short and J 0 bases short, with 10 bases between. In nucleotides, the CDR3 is TGTGCCAGCAGCTTAGTAGTCCAGAGCTCCTACGAGCAGTACTTC. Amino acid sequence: CASSLVVQSSYEQYF.

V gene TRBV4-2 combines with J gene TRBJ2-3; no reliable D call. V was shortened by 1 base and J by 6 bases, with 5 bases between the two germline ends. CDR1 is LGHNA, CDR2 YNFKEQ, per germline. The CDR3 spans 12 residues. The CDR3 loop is CASSQASDTQYF. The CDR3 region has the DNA TGTGCCAGCAGCCAAGCCTCGGATACGCAGTATTTT.

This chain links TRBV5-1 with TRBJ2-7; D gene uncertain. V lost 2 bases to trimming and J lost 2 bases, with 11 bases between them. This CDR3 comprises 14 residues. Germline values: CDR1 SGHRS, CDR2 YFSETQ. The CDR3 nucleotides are TGCGCCAGCAGCTTTGGCATACCGCCCTACGAGCAGTACTTC. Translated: CASSFGIPPYEQYF.

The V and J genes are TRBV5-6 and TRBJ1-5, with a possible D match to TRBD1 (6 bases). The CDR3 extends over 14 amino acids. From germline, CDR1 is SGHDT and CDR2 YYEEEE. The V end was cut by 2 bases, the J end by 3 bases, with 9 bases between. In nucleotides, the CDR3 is TGTGCCAGCAGCTTCCAGGGGATCAATCAGCCCCAGCATTTT. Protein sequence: CASSFQGINQPQHF.